This entry lists 22 T cell receptor beta chains sequenced from one sample in a study of cytomegalovirus exposure and HLA in healthy donors. The PCR employed 60 Vbeta primers together with 13 Jbeta primers. Using immunoSEQ multiplex PCR, the repertoire was profiled, and TCRdb retains in-frame clones only, with some absent. Altogether 100,000 to 150,000 clones are present, about 78% being singletons, with the ten largest covering 0.95% to 1.5%. Sequenced input: PBMCs. The receptors derive from a female donor in good health and CMV-seronegative.

The chain carries TRBV2 and TRBJ2-1; 8 bases agree with TRBD2. The J segment lost 6 bases and the V segment lost 3 bases, leaving 7 bases of the junction unmatched. The CDR3 length is 15 residues. CDR1 SNHLY and CDR2 FYNNEI come from the germline V gene. The DNA of the CDR3 is TGTGCCAGCAGTGAGGGGCGGGGGGCGGCCAATGAGCAGTTCTTC. It encodes CASSEGRGAANEQFF.

This chain joins TRBV7-2 and TRBJ2-1, with 9 bases that match TRBD2. CDR1 is SGHTA, CDR2 FQGNSA, per germline. This CDR3 spans 15 amino acids. With V trimmed by 3 bases and J by 8 bases, 8 bases remained unmatched. CDR3 bases: TGTGCCAGCAGCTTGGGGACTAGCATTTTCTATGAGCAGTTCTTC. It translates to CASSLGTSIFYEQFF.

This clone was seen more than once but under ten times. This chain uses TRBV5-3 with TRBJ1-2; possible D gene TRBD1, 6 bases. TRBV5-3 is labeled an ORF, and its function is uncertain. The CDR3 has 15 amino acids. Trimming stripped 4 bases from V and 2 bases from J, with 15 bases between. The CDR3 sequence: CARSPRGGRNYGYTF. Here the CDR3 DNA reads TGTGCCAGAAGCCCCCGCGGGGGGCGAAACTATGGCTACACCTTC.

Turning to this clone: At one boundary the junction diverges from the germline segment, which might be a read error. This sequence joins TRBV19 and TRBJ1-2; D gene uncertain. The CDR3 loop spans 11 amino acids. CDR1 and CDR2 from the germline V gene are LNHDA and SQIVND (reference sequence). The CDR3 sequence is CAGRAGSGYTF. In nucleotides, the CDR3 is TGTGCCGGTAGGGCGGGGAGCGGCTACACCTTC.

The rearrangement links TRBV1 to TRBJ2-5; the table assigns TRBD2, which was not confirmed against the DNA. TRBV1 is termed a pseudogene. This CDR3 spans 23 amino acids. The CDR3 sequence is CTSSQEVSPKRGGLAGCQETQYF. CDR3 DNA: TGCACCAGCAGCCAAGAAGTTTCGCCGAAGAGGGGGGGACTAGCGGGATGCCAAGAGACCCAGTACTTC.

This clone is a singleton in its sample. The V and J genes are TRBV27 and TRBJ2-5; tentatively, D is TRBD2 (5 bases). The end of the DNA fits TRBJ2-7 better, so the J call may be wrong. Germline V CDR1 and CDR2: MNHEY, SMNVEV (reference sequence). This CDR3 region has 16 residues. The CDR3 loop reads CASSLSGRADSYEQYF. The CDR3 bases are TGTGCCAGCAGTTTATCTGGGCGGGCCGACTCCTACGAGCAGTACTTC.

The chain is built from TRBV7-2 and TRBJ2-7, with 11 bases aligning to TRBD2. V trimming: 2 bases; J trimming: 2 bases; junction bases outside the gene matches: 2. The CDR3 is made up of 15 amino acids. Per germline, CDR1 SGHTA and CDR2 FQGNSA. The CDR3 loop reads CASSLTSGGTYEQYF. The CDR3 bases are TGTGCCAGCAGCTTAACTAGCGGGGGAACCTACGAGCAGTACTTC. The whole variable domain, remainder taken from reference TRBV7-2 and TRBJ2-7, is GAGVSQSPSNKVTEKGKDVELRCDPISGHTALYWYRQSLGQGLEFLIYFQGNSAPDKSGLPSDRFSAERTGGSVSTLTIQRTQQEDSAVYLCASSLTSGGTYEQYFGPGTRLTVT.

The chain links TRBV28 to TRBJ1-2; TRBD1 aligns across 9 bases. CDR1 and CDR2 (germline): MDHEN, SYDVKM. CDR3 length: 13 amino acids. The trim removed 6 bases at V and 6 bases at J, leaving 5 bases unmatched. CDR3 nucleotide sequence: TGTGCCAGCAGCTACCGGGACAGGGATGGCTACACCTTC. Translated: CASSYRDRDGYTF.

This chain joins TRBV25-1 and TRBJ1-2, with TRBD1 identical over 10 bases. CDR3 size: 15 residues. Germline V gene data show CDR1 as MGHDK and CDR2 as SYGVNS. J was trimmed by 8 bases and V by 5 bases; bases with no gene match: 11. The CDR3 nucleotides read TGTGCCAGCAGTCGACAGGGGGCCACCTCTGGGGGCTACACCTTC. Translation: CASSRQGATSGGYTF.

This clone was seen once. This chain uses TRBV15 with TRBJ1-2; TRBD1 agrees at 8 bases. CDR3 size: 13 residues. Germline loops: CDR1 LNHNV, CDR2 YYDKDF (reference sequence). The V segment lost 5 bases and the J segment 4 bases; nucleotides outside the gene matches: 3. The CDR3, as DNA: TGTGCCACCAGCGGACAGGGTCTCTATGGCTACACCTTC. Its protein is CATSGQGLYGYTF.

The rearrangement uses TRBV9 and TRBJ2-5; 7 bases match TRBD2. TRBJ2-7 explains the end of the DNA better; the J call may be wrong. Germline V gene sequence: CDR1 SGDLS, CDR2 YYNGEE. The CDR3 is 14 amino acids. In DNA form, the CDR3 reads TGTGCCAGCAGCGTCCTAGCGGTTACCTACGAGCAGTACTTC. Translated: CASSVLAVTYEQYF.

This clone was detected only a few times. In DNA, the CDR3 is TGTGCCAGCAGCGTAGAGCAGGGAAGGAATGAAAAACTGTTTTTT. This gives the protein CASSVEQGRNEKLFF. The V call is TRBV9, the J call TRBJ1-4; TRBD1 is a possible D gene (5 bases). Trimming removed 0 bases from V and 5 bases from J, with 11 bases in between. Germline CDR1 reads SGDLS; CDR2 reads YYNGEE. This CDR3 region has 15 residues.

A few counts support this clone. This chain connects TRBV19 to TRBJ1-1; a possible D gene is TRBD1 (6 bases). Germline CDR1 LNHDA, CDR2 SQIVND (reference sequence). The length of the CDR3 is 15 residues. Trimming took off 5 bases at V and 4 bases at J, with 17 bases between the two ends. CDR3 region: CASSSSRGLATEAFF. DNA for the CDR3: TGTGCCAGTAGTTCAAGCAGGGGCTTGGCCACTGAAGCTTTCTTT.

The chain recombines TRBV9 with TRBJ2-5, with 13 bases that match TRBD2. V was clipped by 4 bases and J by 5 bases; unmatched bases: 8. The germline CDR1 and CDR2 sequences are SGDLS and YYNGEE. The CDR3 has 16 residues. CDR3 region: CASSPTSGRARETQYF. The CDR3 coding sequence is TGTGCCAGCAGCCCAACTAGCGGGAGGGCCCGGGAGACCCAGTACTTC.

This chain joins TRBV6-1 and TRBJ1-4, with D hard to call. The CDR3 runs 12 residues. Germline V CDR1 and CDR2: MNHNS, SASEGT. V lost 8 bases, J lost 7 bases, and 11 bases lay in between. The CDR3 nucleotides are TGTGCCAGCGGAGGGTCAAGTGAAAAACTGTTTTTT. This translates into CASGGSSEKLFF.

The rearrangement joins TRBV25-1 to TRBJ2-3, with no clear D. CDR3 length: 12 residues. Looked up from germline, CDR1 is MGHDK and CDR2 is SYGVNS. Trimming removed 6 bases at V and 3 bases at J, with 7 bases between. DNA of the CDR3: TGTGCCAGCAGCCCAGGAACAGATACGCAGTATTTT. Amino acid sequence: CASSPGTDTQYF.

V and J are TRBV4-1 and TRBJ2-2, with TRBD2 matching over 9 bases. The germline gives CDR1 MGHRA, CDR2 YSYEKL. The CDR3 runs 17 residues. Losses at the gene ends were 1 base for V and 5 bases for J; bases not matched to a gene: 8. The CDR3 sequence: CASSQVLAGVGTGELFF. The CDR3 DNA sequence: TGCGCCAGCAGCCAAGTTTTAGCGGGAGTCGGGACCGGGGAGCTGTTTTTT.

The V gene is TRBV30, the J gene TRBJ2-7; TRBD1 aligns across 7 bases. CDR1 and CDR2 (germline): GTSNPN, SVGIG (reference sequence). The V gene end was trimmed by 1 base and the J gene end by 3 bases; junction bases not matched to a gene: 9. The CDR3 covers 15 residues. Here the CDR3 reads CAWSGGQGVFYEQYF. CDR3 DNA: TGTGCCTGGAGTGGGGGCCAGGGGGTTTTCTACGAGCAGTACTTC.

This clone was found once. The junction and the germline gene differ at one end; a read error may be behind it. The CDR3 sequence is CSSSFTDYEQYF. CDR3 DNA: TGTTCCAGCAGCTTCACAGACTACGAGCAGTACTTC. This sequence joins TRBV7-9 and TRBJ2-7; no clear D. CDR3 length: 12 residues. Germline V lookup: CDR1 SEHNR, CDR2 FQNEAQ (reference sequence). Combining the CDR3 with reference TRBV7-9 and TRBJ2-7 gives the whole variable domain DTGVSQNPRHKITKRGQNVTFRCDPISEHNRLYWYRQTLGQGPEFLTYFQNEAQLEKSRLLSDRFSAERPKGSFSTLEIQRTEQGDSAMYLCSSSFTDYEQYFGPGTRLTVT.

This clone was counted only a few times. J is TRBJ2-5 and V is TRBV7-3, with 7 nucleotides matching TRBD2. Germline CDR1 reads SGHTA; CDR2 reads FQGTGA. With V trimmed by 3 bases and J by 4 bases, 5 bases remained unmatched. The CDR3 runs to 14 residues. CDR3 nucleotides: TGTGCCAGCAGCTTTGGCGGGGGTGGAGAGACCCAGTACTTC. Translated: CASSFGGGGETQYF.

This clone was seen only once. The V gene is TRBV5-4, the J gene TRBJ2-5; D might be TRBD1 (5 bases). Trimming pared 1 base from V and 0 bases from J, leaving 10 bases between. This CDR3 region has 15 residues. Germline V gene lookup returns CDR1 SGHNT and CDR2 YYREEE (reference sequence). The CDR3: CASSLPGINQETQYF. CDR3 DNA: TGTGCCAGCAGCTTGCCAGGGATTAACCAAGAGACCCAGTACTTC.

The rearrangement joins TRBV30 to TRBJ2-1; a possible D gene is TRBD2 (6 bases). Germline V gene lookup returns CDR1 GTSNPN and CDR2 SVGIG (reference sequence). Trimming left V 3 bases short and J 6 bases short, with 15 bases between. The CDR3 loop spans 14 amino acids. The DNA for the CDR3 is TGTGCCTGGAGCCGGGGCGGGGAACCCAATGAGCAGTTCTTC. Amino acids: CAWSRGGEPNEQFF.